This T cell receptor (beta chain) comes out of a study of CD8+ T cells in alopecia areata. As for the study in general: Tofacitinib dosing lasted 6 to 18 months, which was then followed by 6 months off drug.

Those with alopecia areata gave lesional scalp punch biopsies and peripheral blood. Note on this clone: Its specificity is unknown.

Findings of the study overall: For lesional scalp, especially alopecia totalis/universalis, clonality was higher than in normal scalp. Sequencing of scalp samples also captures resident alphabeta T cells of normal skin.

The V end lost 2 bases, the J end lost 1 base, and 14 bases lay between the germline ends. The germline V gene has CDR1 SGHNT and CDR2 YYREEE (reference sequence). The CDR3 is 16 amino acids. The sequencing template was cDNA reverse transcribed from extracted RNA. The table came from immunoSEQ multiplex PCR; TCRdb's copy has only in-frame clones and leaves some out. The profile shows 100,000 to 150,000 clones, 58% of them singletons. The sample consisted of CD4+ T cells sorted from blood, taken at week 0. The V gene is TRBV5-4, the J gene TRBJ2-3, with a possible D match to TRBD2 (6 bases). The clonotype was recovered from a human donor with alopecia areata. CDR3 sequence: CASSLPGTARTDTQYF. In DNA, the CDR3 is TGTGCCAGCAGCTTACCCGGGACTGCGCGCACAGATACGCAGTATTTT.